One sample yielded the 24 T cell receptor beta chains listed below, sequenced in a study of CD8+ T cells in alopecia areata. Sequencing used cDNA as its template, made by extracting RNA and reverse transcribing it. Repertoires were generated with immunoSEQ multiplex PCR, while TCRdb's copy carries only in-frame clones and drops some. The profile shows 150,000 or so clones, almost 50% of them singletons. The source was CD8+ T cells sorted from blood, collected at week 0. All receptors come from a human donor with alopecia areata.

The chain carries TRBV27 and TRBJ1-1; D might be TRBD1 (5 bases). There are 14 residues in the CDR3. Looked up from germline, CDR1 is MNHEY and CDR2 is SMNVEV (reference sequence). V was trimmed by 7 bases and J by 4 bases, leaving 16 bases between them. The CDR3 loop reads CASKSSGSGTEAFF. The CDR3, as DNA: TGTGCCAGCAAGTCCTCAGGGAGTGGCACTGAAGCTTTCTTT.

The chain recombines TRBV6-5 with TRBJ1-5; D is undetermined. V was pared by 5 bases and J by 4 bases, with 6 bases between. Germline V gene lookup returns CDR1 MNHEY and CDR2 SVGAGI. This CDR3 comprises 12 residues. The CDR3 protein is CASSPTNQPQHF. CDR3 sequence (DNA): TGTGCCAGCAGTCCGACGAATCAGCCCCAGCATTTT.

The chain is built from TRBV5-6 and TRBJ2-2; perhaps TRBD2 as D (5 bases). V was shortened by 0 bases and J by 7 bases, with 16 bases between the two germline ends. The V gene's germline CDR1 is SGHDT and CDR2 YYEEEE. The CDR3 is made up of 16 amino acids. In DNA, the CDR3 is TGTGCCAGCAGCTTGGAATCGTTCGGGATACTCGGGGAGCTGTTTTTT. Protein product: CASSLESFGILGELFF.

V and J are TRBV30 and TRBJ1-5, with D possibly TRBD1 on 6 matching bases. Germline lookup yields CDR1 GTSNPN and CDR2 SVGIG (reference sequence). This CDR3 spans 14 amino acids. Deletions cut 1 base from V and 6 bases from J, with 13 bases between. The CDR3 sequence is CAWSDGQNSQPQHF. The CDR3 region has the DNA TGTGCCTGGAGTGACGGACAGAATTCTCAGCCCCAGCATTTT.

The J gene is TRBJ2-3, the V gene TRBV30; D not certain. Trimming left V 1 base short and J 3 bases short, with 11 bases between. The CDR3 totals 14 residues. Germline loops: CDR1 GTSNPN, CDR2 SVGIG (reference sequence). CDR3 coding DNA: TGTGCCTGGAGTGCACTATCCGGGACAGATACGCAGTATTTT. Translated, it gives CAWSALSGTDTQYF.

The rearrangement uses TRBV30 and TRBJ2-7; D call uncertain. CDR1 and CDR2 from the germline V gene are GTSNPN and SVGIG (reference sequence). The V and J ends lost 4 bases and 2 bases respectively, with 9 bases between them. CDR3 length: 12 amino acids. The CDR3: CAWKTAAYEQYF. CDR3 DNA sequence: TGTGCCTGGAAGACCGCCGCCTACGAGCAGTACTTC.

This chain uses TRBV27 with TRBJ1-1, with 9 bases matching TRBD1. CDR1 is MNHEY, CDR2 SMNVEV, per germline (reference sequence). This CDR3 region has 15 residues. V lost 5 bases and J lost 5; bases outside the gene matches: 9. The CDR3 DNA is TGTGCCAGCAGTCACCTGGGACAGGGACGGACTGAAGCTTTCTTT. It is translated as CASSHLGQGRTEAFF.

V and J are TRBV13 and TRBJ2-5; D might be TRBD2 (6 bases). Trimming removed 4 bases at V and 1 base at J, with 10 bases between. The CDR3 is 14 amino acids. Germline V gene lookup returns CDR1 PRHDT and CDR2 FYEKMQ (reference sequence). CDR3 in DNA: TGTGCCAGCAGCTCCCAGACTAGCCAAGAGACCCAGTACTTC. Encoded protein: CASSSQTSQETQYF.

This clone has ten or more counts. The chain uses TRBV11-2 and TRBJ2-1; TRBD2 matches 15 bases. CDR1 and CDR2 from the germline V gene are SGHAT and FQNNGV. The CDR3 covers 18 residues. V lost 5 bases, J lost 8 bases, and 13 bases stayed unmatched. The CDR3 nucleotides are TGTGCCAGCAGCCCAGGGCCTTTTGGACTAGCGGGAGGGGATGAGCAGTTCTTC. Translation: CASSPGPFGLAGGDEQFF.

The rearrangement links TRBV30 to TRBJ1-5, with D possibly TRBD1 on 6 matching bases. The CDR3 is 16 residues long. Trimming took off 1 base at V and 3 bases at J, with 16 bases between the two ends. Germline loops: CDR1 GTSNPN, CDR2 SVGIG (reference sequence). CDR3 in DNA: TGTGCCTGGAGTGAAGGTTATTGGGGGCTCAATCAGCCCCAGCATTTT. Its translation: CAWSEGYWGLNQPQHF.

V and J are TRBV20-1 and TRBJ1-1; 8 positions match TRBD1. The germline CDR1 and CDR2 sequences are DFQATT and SNEGSKA (reference sequence). The ends lost 8 bases at V and 6 bases at J; junction bases unmatched: 5. The CDR3 is 11 amino acids. The CDR3 DNA sequence: TGCAGTCCTATGACAGGGGCTGAAGCTTTCTTT. Encoded protein: CSPMTGAEAFF.

This clone occurred a few times. The rearrangement links TRBV27 to TRBJ2-3; no clear D gene. This CDR3 has 16 amino acids. V dropped 2 bases and J dropped 6 bases, with 18 bases sitting between them. Germline V gene data show CDR1 as MNHEY and CDR2 as SMNVEV (reference sequence). CDR3 in amino acids: CASSLIRGWAQDTQYF. CDR3 DNA sequence: TGTGCCAGCAGTTTAATCCGCGGATGGGCACAGGATACGCAGTATTTT.

The chain carries TRBV27 and TRBJ2-7, with 7 bases fitting TRBD1. The CDR3 totals 13 residues. Trimming cost V 8 bases and J 3 bases; bases outside gene matches: 7. Germline V gene lookup returns CDR1 MNHEY and CDR2 SMNVEV (reference sequence). This chain's CDR3 is CASDSDRSYEQYF. The CDR3 DNA reads TGTGCCAGCGACTCGGACAGGAGCTACGAGCAGTACTTC.

The rearrangement joins TRBV7-3 to TRBJ1-6; unclear D gene. The germline V and J ends were trimmed by 1 base and 10 bases, with 8 bases remaining between them. The CDR3 length is 13 residues. CDR1 is SGHTA, CDR2 FQGTGA, per germline. This chain's CDR3 is CASSLSASSPLHF. CDR3 in DNA: TGTGCCAGCAGCTTAAGCGCCTCCTCACCCCTCCACTTT.

The J gene is TRBJ1-4, the V gene TRBV9; D unresolved. The CDR3 sequence is 12 residues long. The ends were cut back, 5 bases at V and 14 bases at J, with 16 bases in the middle. The V gene's germline CDR1 is SGDLS and CDR2 YYNGEE. Here the CDR3 reads CASSNPRQDLFF. Written as DNA, the CDR3 is TGTGCCAGCAGTAACCCCCGGCAGGACCTGTTTTTT.

J is TRBJ2-1 and V is TRBV2, with D uncertain. This CDR3 comprises 10 residues. CDR1 is SNHLY, CDR2 FYNNEI, per germline. V was shortened by 10 bases and J by 7 bases, with 8 bases between the two germline ends. CDR3 nucleotide sequence: TGTGCCACAAGACTGAATGAGCAGTTCTTC. This gives the protein CATRLNEQFF. The full variable domain, its missing parts supplied by reference TRBV2 and TRBJ2-1, is EPEVTQTPSHQVTQMGQEVILRCVPISNHLYFYWYRQILGQKVEFLVSFYNNEISEKSEIFDDQFSVERPDGSNFTLKIRSTKLEDSAMYFCATRLNEQFFGPGTRLTVL.

This clone was detected only a few times. V usage is TRBV27 and J usage is TRBJ2-5, with 7 bases lining up with TRBD1. With 7 bases clipped from V and 2 bases from J, the junction kept 4 bases outside the gene matches. The CDR3 runs 13 residues. The germline V gene has CDR1 MNHEY and CDR2 SMNVEV (reference sequence). The CDR3 region has the DNA TGTGCCAGCACGACAGGGCCGCAAGAGACCCAGTACTTC. Amino acid sequence: CASTTGPQETQYF.

This clone was counted only a few times. This rearrangement joins TRBV5-1 to TRBJ2-1; 12 nucleotides align to TRBD1. The CDR3 sequence is 15 residues long. Germline-derived CDR1 and CDR2 are SGHRS and YFSETQ. The V gene end was trimmed by 2 bases and the J gene end by 7 bases; junction bases not matched to a gene: 4. DNA for the CDR3: TGCGCCAGCAGCTTCCGGGACAGGGGGCAAAATGAGCAGTTCTTC. Its protein product is CASSFRDRGQNEQFF.

This clone was counted a few times. The chain combines TRBV5-1 with TRBJ1-2; D is unresolved. The CDR3 runs to 15 residues. Germline CDR1 SGHRS, CDR2 YFSETQ. Trimming took off 0 bases at V and 8 bases at J, with 17 bases between the two ends. The CDR3: CASSLDMTPLMGYTF. The CDR3 nucleotides are TGCGCCAGCAGCTTGGATATGACACCCCTGATGGGCTACACCTTC.

V gene TRBV5-6 combines with J gene TRBJ2-1, with D possibly being TRBD1 (6 bases). This CDR3 has 16 residues. Germline assignment: CDR1 SGHDT and CDR2 YYEEEE. V shed 0 bases and J shed 2 bases, with 12 bases lying between them. The CDR3 DNA reads as TGTGCCAGCAGCTTGGCCACAGGGAATCCCTACAATGAGCAGTTCTTC. Protein sequence: CASSLATGNPYNEQFF.

This chain links TRBV4-1 with TRBJ2-7; D remains ambiguous. The CDR3 consists of 13 residues. CDR1 is MGHRA and CDR2 is YSYEKL in the germline V gene. V was shortened by 0 bases and J by 9 bases, with 12 bases between the two germline ends. This CDR3 is CASSQDNHGAQYF. The DNA for the CDR3 is TGCGCCAGCAGCCAAGATAACCACGGTGCGCAGTACTTC.

This clone was found a few times. The gene calls are TRBV29-1 and TRBJ2-7, with D perhaps TRBD1 (5 bases). The germline V gene encodes CDR1 SQVTM and CDR2 ANQGSEA. CDR3 length: 12 amino acids. V was shortened by 4 bases and J by 3 bases, with 10 bases between the two germline ends. For the CDR3, the DNA is TGCAGCGTTGTAGAGGACAACTACGAGCAGTACTTC. Translated, it gives CSVVEDNYEQYF.

The chain employs TRBV27 and TRBJ2-5, with D possibly TRBD2 on 6 matching bases. From germline, CDR1 is MNHEY and CDR2 SMNVEV (reference sequence). The CDR3 runs to 14 residues. The V gene lost 3 bases and the J gene lost 2 bases, with 10 bases spanning the gap. CDR3 sequence (DNA): TGTGCCAGCAGTTTGCGGGACGGACAAGAGACCCAGTACTTC. It yields the protein CASSLRDGQETQYF.

The J gene is TRBJ2-2, the V gene TRBV29-1; TRBD1 is a possible D gene (5 bases). The germline V gene encodes CDR1 SQVTM and CDR2 ANQGSEA. With 2 bases removed from V and 6 bases from J, the gap between germline ends came to 13 bases. The CDR3 extends over 14 amino acids. DNA of the CDR3: TGCAGCGTTGAACCCCTGCAGGGTGCCGGGGAGCTGTTTTTT. Translating it yields CSVEPLQGAGELFF.